This T cell receptor beta chain was sequenced for a study of T cells in Graves' hyperthyroidism and ophthalmopathy. Lactation, pregnancy, other autoimmune disease or uncontrolled infection led to exclusion of patients. With 6 bases removed from V and 6 bases from J, the gap between germline ends came to 11 bases. The CDR3 length is 13 residues. TCR beta CDR3 regions were amplified from RNA transcripts. With the HTBI primer set, the TCR CDR3 went through a first round of RT-PCR. MiXCR, applied by TCRdb to the multiplex PCR reads, yields one record per CDR3 protein. The profile shows around 280,000 distinct CDR3 sequences, roughly an eighth of them singletons.

Material for sequencing was blood. This clonotype was obtained from a woman between 35 and 50 years old with Graves' hyperthyroidism. V and J are TRBV12-3 or TRBV12-4 and TRBJ2-2; D is undetermined. The CDR3 nucleotides are TGTGCCAGCAGCCCTACGGTGGCCGGGGAGCTGTTTTTT. It codes for CASSPTVAGELFF.